This T cell receptor beta chain was sequenced for a study of T cell repertoires in cytomegalovirus infection. About the study: Public TCR beta signatures indicated both CMV infection and matching HLA type. General study findings and limits: Individuals carrying CMV plus the relevant HLA were identified by cumulative frequency of public TCR beta families. Predominance within the ex vivo response was attributable to HLA-C-restricted CMV-specific TCR beta clonotypes.

TCRdb reprocessed the reads with MiXCR, giving one entry per CDR3 protein. This sample has fewer than 700,000 distinct CDR3 sequences; around 24% occur once, and the top ten carry 8%. Remarks on this clonotype: The antigen is not known.

Sample: CD8+ T cells from PBMCs. The receptor's source is a human donor in good health (CMV status not recorded). Some clones in this sample may be carry-over from other donors' samples.

The CDR3 sequence is CASSEHFRMGEKLFF. CDR3 sequence (DNA): TGTGCCAGCAGTGAACATTTCAGGATGGGCGAAAAACTGTTTTTT. The rearrangement uses TRBV2 and TRBJ1-4; D call uncertain. Germline lookup yields CDR1 SNHLY and CDR2 FYNNEI. The CDR3 consists of 15 residues. Trimming pared 2 bases from V and 8 bases from J, leaving 15 bases between.